This TCR beta chain was identified during a study of Ad26.COV2.S vaccination and SARS-CoV-2 variants. Broader study findings: Breadth measured for non-spike TCRs was similar across vaccine and placebo recipients.

The count of this clone is one. Its cognate antigen is unknown. The treatment: around 19 received Ad26.COV2.S at low or high dose, single or two shots; about 5 received placebo; per-sample allocation not given. Sampling was performed 63 days after the first vaccine or placebo injection. The repertoire was sequenced with immunoSEQ multiplex PCR; TCRdb's copy has only in-frame clones and lacks some. Among around 320,000 clones listed, just under 85% were seen once. The germline V gene encodes CDR1 MNHEY and CDR2 SMNVEV (reference sequence). V lost 7 bases, J lost 3 bases, and 13 bases lay in between. CDR3 length equals 13 residues.

The clonotype comes from a person aged 18-65 years who received the Ad26.COV2.S COVID-19 vaccine or a placebo. The V gene is TRBV27, the J gene TRBJ2-7; D gene ambiguous. The material was peripheral blood, obtained in a trial of Ad26.COV2.S vaccine versus placebo. Written as DNA, the CDR3 is TGTGCCAGCATGGGCGAATCTCACTACGAGCAGTACTTC. Amino acids: CASMGESHYEQYF.